Below, one T cell receptor beta chain is given with its context. The antigen is not known. This sample is drawn from a study of CXCR3-negative and CXCR3-positive naive CD8 T cells. The study's findings and limits: CXCR3-expressing naive cells carried TRB CDR3s more hydrophobic than those of CXCR3-negative naive cells.

The CDR3 totals 15 residues. The V gene's germline CDR1 is MNHEY and CDR2 SMNVEV (reference sequence). The libraries of TRB cDNA were prepared using 5' RACE with UMI labels. TCRdb re-analyzed the 5' RACE reads; it lists each CDR3 protein once, without DNA. Across roughly 110,000 distinct CDR3 sequences, the top ten clones capture around 0.35% of the sample. The sample consisted of naive CXCR3+ CD8+ T cells from blood. Subset here: CD45RO-CCR7+CD27+CD95- naive CD8+ T cells expressing CXCR3 (TNR3+). This chain joins TRBV27 and TRBJ2-7. This sequence originates from a human donor in good health. Some clones in this sample may be carry-over from other donors' samples. CDR3 sequence: CASSYRDASPYEQYF.